This is a list of T cell receptor beta chains from one sample in a study of blood T cell repertoires in COVID-19. Sequencing used immunoSEQ multiplex PCR; TCRdb keeps in-frame clones, though not all of them. This table holds about 440,000 clones, about nine tenths found once. Sequenced: PBMCs or T cells enriched from blood (not recorded which). The receptor set was obtained from a man younger than 30 who had recovered from COVID-19. Both conserved end residues are part of each CDR3. The D gene is left open where the match is weak. Clone size is given for some rows only: seen once, a few or many times, or a class if the clone is expanded.

J | size | D | V | DNA | CDR3
TRBJ1-2 | once | . | TRBV23-1 | TGCGCCAGCAGTCAATGTCTCCGGGAGAAATATGGCTACACCTTC | CASSQCLREKYGYTF
TRBJ1-2 | . | . | TRBV2 | TGTGCCAGCAGGGGCCCTAACTATGGCTACACCTTC | CASRGPNYGYTF
TRBJ2-3 | . | TRBD2 | TRBV19 | TGTGCCAGTAGTACAACTAGCGGGAGTTACCCAGATACGCAGTATTTT | CASSTTSGSYPDTQYF
TRBJ1-2 | . | TRBD1 | TRBV2 | TGTGCCAGCAGAGATCGTACGCCAGCAGTGCAGGGGGCCGGATTAGGGGGCTACACCTTC | CASRDRTPAVQGAGLGGYTF
TRBJ2-1 | . | TRBD2 | TRBV7-3 | TGTGCCAGCAGCTTATACGCGGGAGAGGGGTATGAGCAGTTCTTC | CASSLYAGEGYEQFF
TRBJ1-1 | . | TRBD1 | TRBV9 | TGTGCCAGCAGCGGACGACAGGGGCAGAACACTGAAGCTTTCTTT | CASSGRQGQNTEAFF
TRBJ1-3 | . | TRBD1 | TRBV4-1 | TGCGCCAGCAGCCAAGCTAGGGACAGGGGAAACACCATATATTTT | CASSQARDRGNTIYF
TRBJ2-1 | . | . | TRBV11-2 | TGTGCCAGCAGCTTACTACGGTCCTACAATGAGCAGTTCTTC | CASSLLRSYNEQFF
TRBJ1-2 | . | . | TRBV27 | TGTGCCAGCAGTTTTGCGGGGGGCATGGGCTACACCTTC | CASSFAGGMGYTF
TRBJ2-1 | . | TRBD2 | TRBV5-5 | TGTGCCAGCCTACGGGGGGGCTTCTACAATGAGCAGTTCTTC | CASLRGGFYNEQFF
TRBJ1-1 | . | . | TRBV9 | TGTGCCAGCAGCGTGGACAGCTTAAACACTGAAGCTTTCTTT | CASSVDSLNTEAFF
TRBJ1-4 | . | TRBD1 | TRBV28 | TGTGCCAGCAGTCCCTACCTCGGACAGGGGACTAATGAAAAACTGTTTTTT | CASSPYLGQGTNEKLFF
TRBJ1-1 | once | . | TRBV12-3/TRBV12-4 | TGTGCCAGCAGCCGGTTGAACACTGAAGCTTTCTTT | CASSRLNTEAFF
TRBJ1-5 | . | . | TRBV30 | TGTGCCTGGAGCAAACCAGGTCTTGGTCAGCCCCAGCATTTT | CAWSKPGLGQPQHF
TRBJ1-3 | . | . | TRBV27 | TGTGCCAGCAGTTTTAGCCTCTCTGGAAACACCATATATTTT | CASSFSLSGNTIYF
TRBJ1-2 | . | TRBD1 | TRBV10-1 | TGCGCCAGCCGGGACAGACGAGGGAGTAAGGATGGCTACACCTTC | CASRDRRGSKDGYTF
TRBJ1-2 | . | . | TRBV3-1/TRBV3-2 | TGTGCCAGCAGCCAAGGAGGCAGGGAGGATGGCTACACCTTC | CASSQGGREDGYTF
TRBJ2-7 | . | TRBD2 | TRBV5-1 | TGCGCCAGCAGCCTGGAGCGGGAGCCACTCGAGCAGTACTTC | CASSLEREPLEQYF
TRBJ2-7 | . | . | TRBV21-1 | TGTGCCAGCAGCAAGCGGGGTACCCACGAGCAGTACTTC | CASSKRGTHEQYF
TRBJ2-5 | . | TRBD1 | TRBV28 | TGTGCCAGCAGTCTACTATCTAAAGGGACAGGACAAGAGACCCAGTACTTC | CASSLLSKGTGQETQYF
TRBJ2-5 | . | . | TRBV30 | TGTGCCTGGACGAACTCGCCCCAAGAGACCCAGTACTTC | CAWTNSPQETQYF
TRBJ2-1 | . | TRBD2 | TRBV28 | TGTGCCAGCAGTACCGGGACTAGCCCTAATGAGCAGTTCTTC | CASSTGTSPNEQFF
TRBJ1-1 | once | . | TRBV6-5 | TGTGCCAGCAGCGCCACGGGTGGCACTGAAGCTTTCTTT | CASSATGGTEAFF
TRBJ1-1 | . | TRBD1 | TRBV28 | TGTGCCAGCAGGCTTAGACAGGGTAACACTGAAGCTTTCTTT | CASRLRQGNTEAFF
TRBJ2-5 | . | TRBD1 | TRBV10-1 | TGCGCCAGCAGTGAGGGACAGGTTGGCGAGACCCAGTACTTC | CASSEGQVGETQYF
TRBJ2-5 | once | . | TRBV7-3 | TGTGCCAGCAGCCCCAGGGGAGGGGAGACCCAGTACTTC | CASSPRGGETQYF
TRBJ2-2 | . | TRBD2 | TRBV7-7 | TGTGCCAGCAGCGCACTAGCGGGAGGGGGCGGGGAGCTGTTTTTT | CASSALAGGGGELFF
TRBJ2-1 | . | TRBD2 | TRBV5-1 | TGCGCCAGCAGCGTACTAGCGGGAGAAGGAAATGAGCAGTTCTTC | CASSVLAGEGNEQFF
TRBJ2-2 | . | TRBD2 | TRBV10-2 | TGCGCCAGCAGTCTCTCTAGCGGGAGGACCGGGGAGCTGTTTTTT | CASSLSSGRTGELFF
TRBJ1-6 | . | . | TRBV19 | TGTGCCAGCCTAGAATCCTGGGGCTCACCCCTCCACTTT | CASLESWGSPLHF
TRBJ2-2 | . | TRBD2 | TRBV29-1 | TGCAGCGTTCGTAGCGGGGCCTCGAACACCGGGGAGCTGTTTTTT | CSVRSGASNTGELFF
TRBJ1-5 | . | . | TRBV25-1 | TGTGCCAGCATTCGGGGAGGGCCCATCTTCAATCAGCCCCAGCATTTT | CASIRGGPIFNQPQHF